A single sample is the source of the 13 T cell receptor beta chains below, sequenced in a study of T cell responses to AZD1222 COVID-19 vaccine. Sequenced by immunoSEQ multiplex PCR; TCRdb stores in-frame clones only, minus some. The sample carries tens of thousands of clones, roughly 90% recorded once. The sample here was peripheral blood, taken 28 days after the second AZD1222 dose. The receptors were sampled from an adult who received the AZD1222 COVID-19 vaccine.

The chain joins TRBV7-2 to TRBJ2-7, with D hard to call. This CDR3 is 13 amino acids long. Germline loops: CDR1 SGHTA, CDR2 FQGNSA. The V gene lost 5 bases and the J gene lost 4 bases, with 12 bases spanning the gap. CDR3 region: CASSRVGQYEQYF. The CDR3 DNA reads TGTGCCAGCAGCCGGGTGGGCCAATACGAGCAGTACTTC.

The chain carries TRBV5-4 and TRBJ2-3; 8 nucleotides agree with TRBD2. Trimming removed 4 bases from V and 4 bases from J; junction bases left unmatched: 8. The germline CDR1 and CDR2 sequences are SGHNT and YYREEE (reference sequence). The CDR3 contains 15 residues. The CDR3 protein is CASSDRLARADTQYF. The CDR3 DNA reads TGTGCCAGCAGCGACAGACTAGCGAGGGCAGATACGCAGTATTTT. Full variable domain (rest looked up from reference TRBV5-4 and TRBJ2-3): ETGVTQSPTHLIKTRGQQVTLRCSSQSGHNTVSWYQQALGQGPQFIFQYYREEENGRGNFPPRFSGLQFPNYSSELNVNALELDDSALYLCASSDRLARADTQYFGPGTRLTVL.

This rearrangement joins TRBV21-1 to TRBJ1-2; the D call of TRBD1 is as the table states it, not checked on the DNA. TRBV21-1 is labeled a pseudogene. There are 19 residues in the CDR3. The CDR3 here is CASSNLARRQGATNYGYTF. The CDR3 nucleotides read TGTGCCAGCAGCAACCTGGCTCGTCGCCAGGGGGCCACTAACTATGGCTACACCTTC.

V and J are TRBV18 and TRBJ2-2; D perhaps matches TRBD1 (5 bases). Germline CDR1 and CDR2: KGHSH and LQKENI. The CDR3 spans 16 residues. The V and J ends lost 4 bases and 2 bases respectively, with 14 bases between them. For the CDR3, the DNA is TGTGCCAGCTCACGAACACAGGCCTCAAACACCGGGGAGCTGTTTTTT. Residues: CASSRTQASNTGELFF.

The V call is TRBV6-5, the J call TRBJ1-1; D is unclear. V gave up 2 bases and J gave up 6 bases, with 10 bases separating them. Germline CDR1 MNHEY, CDR2 SVGAGI. This CDR3 is 13 amino acids long. The CDR3, as DNA: TGTGCCAGCAGTTACATTGCGGGTTCTGAAGCTTTCTTT. Its translation is CASSYIAGSEAFF.

CDR3 in DNA: TGTGCCAGCAGTTACTCGCTGTTATCGGATAGCAATCAGCCCCAGCATTTT. Residues: CASSYSLLSDSNQPQHF. The J gene is TRBJ1-5, the V gene TRBV6-2 or TRBV6-3; D gene ambiguous. Germline V gene sequence: CDR1 MNHEY, CDR2 SVGEGT. V dropped 0 bases and J dropped 0 bases, with 12 bases sitting between them. This CDR3 comprises 17 residues.

The gene calls are TRBV7-3 and TRBJ2-2; D not certain. Looked up from germline, CDR1 is SGHTA and CDR2 is FQGTGA. The V end lost 2 bases, the J end lost 6 bases, and 4 bases lay between the germline ends. The CDR3 totals 12 residues. The CDR3 region has the DNA TGTGCCAGCAGCTTAGGGGCCGGGGAGCTGTTTTTT. Its translation: CASSLGAGELFF. The whole variable domain, remainder taken from reference TRBV7-3 and TRBJ2-2, is GAGVSQTPSNKVTEKGKYVELRCDPISGHTALYWYRQSLGQGPEFLIYFQGTGAADDSGLPNDRFFAVRPEGSVSTLKIQRTERGDSAVYLCASSLGAGELFFGEGSRLTVL.

This clone was counted only a few times. The chain joins TRBV28 to TRBJ2-7; D gene unclear. This CDR3 comprises 13 residues. V was pared by 7 bases and J by 0 bases, with 10 bases between. CDR1 and CDR2 (germline): MDHEN, SYDVKM. CDR3 residues: CASKAPGSYEQYF. The DNA for the CDR3 is TGTGCCAGCAAGGCCCCCGGCTCCTACGAGCAGTACTTC.

Here the CDR3 reads CASSAAGTPPYEQYF. The CDR3 region has the DNA TGTGCCAGCAGCGCCGCCGGGACACCTCCATACGAGCAGTACTTC. This rearrangement joins TRBV9 to TRBJ2-7, with D tentatively TRBD1 (6 bases). The length of the CDR3 is 15 residues. The germline gives CDR1 SGDLS, CDR2 YYNGEE. V was clipped by 3 bases and J by 4 bases, with 17 bases between them.

CDR3 protein: CASSSTALAFSTDTQYF. As DNA, the CDR3 is TGTGCCAGCAGTTCCACCGCACTAGCGTTTAGCACAGATACGCAGTATTTT. The chain joins TRBV28 to TRBJ2-3, with 7 positions matching TRBD2. The germline CDR1 and CDR2 sequences are MDHEN and SYDVKM. V lost 4 bases to trimming and J lost 0 bases; unmatched junction nucleotides: 10. This CDR3 is 17 amino acids long.

In nucleotides, the CDR3 is TGTGCCAGCAGTGATCGGCTAACGAACACCGGGGAGCTGTTTTTT. Residues: CASSDRLTNTGELFF. The rearrangement uses TRBV2 and TRBJ2-2; the D is unclear. The CDR3 consists of 15 residues. V dropped 3 bases and J dropped 0 bases, with 8 bases sitting between them. Germline CDR1 and CDR2: SNHLY and FYNNEI.

The rearrangement links TRBV7-8 to TRBJ2-7; TRBD2 matches at 8 bases. CDR1 and CDR2 (germline): SGHVS, FQNEAQ. The CDR3 is 16 residues long. Trimming at V came to 3 bases and at J to 0 bases, leaving 7 bases not matched to a gene. CDR3 sequence reads: CASSFPLAGRSYEQYF. The CDR3, as DNA: TGTGCCAGCAGCTTCCCCCTAGCGGGTCGCTCCTACGAGCAGTACTTC.

The chain employs TRBV19 and TRBJ2-1; 7 bases fit TRBD2. This CDR3 contains 14 residues. CDR1 is LNHDA and CDR2 is SQIVND in the germline V gene (reference sequence). V trimming: 5 bases; J trimming: 3 bases; junction bases outside the gene matches: 4. The DNA of the CDR3 is TGTGCCAGTAGTGGGCGGGGGTTCTACAATGAGCAGTTCTTC. The encoded protein is CASSGRGFYNEQFF.